A single TCR beta chain is shown here with its context. The data are from a study of control samples from healthy donors and cancer patients. Sequencing was performed with immunoSEQ multiplex PCR; in TCRdb, only in-frame clones are kept and a portion is missing. The repertoire holds 400,000 to 500,000 clones, with roughly 90% as singletons. Specimen: PBMCs. The source is a man aged 35-49 years with head and neck cancer.

CDR3 residues: CATTQGPSSGNTIYF. As DNA, the CDR3 is TGTGCCACCACCCAGGGACCTAGCTCTGGAAACACCATATATTTT. This sequence joins TRBV5-5 and TRBJ1-3; a weak D match, TRBD1 (5 bases). The CDR3 loop spans 15 amino acids. V gave up 9 bases and J gave up 0 bases, with 16 bases separating them. The V gene's germline CDR1 is SGHKS and CDR2 YYEKEE (reference sequence).